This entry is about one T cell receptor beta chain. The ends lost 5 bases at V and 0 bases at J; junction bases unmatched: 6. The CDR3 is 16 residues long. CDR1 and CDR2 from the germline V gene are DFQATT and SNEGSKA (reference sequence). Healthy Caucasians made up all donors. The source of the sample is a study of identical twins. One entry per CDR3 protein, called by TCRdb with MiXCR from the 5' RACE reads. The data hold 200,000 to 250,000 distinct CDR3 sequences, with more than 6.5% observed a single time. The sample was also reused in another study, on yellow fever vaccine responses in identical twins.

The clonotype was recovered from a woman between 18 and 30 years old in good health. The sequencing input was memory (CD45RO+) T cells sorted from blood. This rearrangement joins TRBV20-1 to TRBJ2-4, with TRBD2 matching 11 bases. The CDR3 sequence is CSAGGLAVLAKNIQYF. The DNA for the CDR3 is TGCAGTGCTGGGGGACTAGCGGTACTAGCCAAAAACATTCAGTACTTC.